The 13 T cell receptor beta chains listed next were all sequenced from one sample in a study of technical replicates of blood from several donors. TCRdb's table, derived via immunoSEQ multiplex PCR, lists solely in-frame clones and lacks some. The sample includes tens of thousands of clones, over 85% of them seen just once. What was sequenced was T cells isolated from PBMCs. The source of these receptors is a human donor in good health.

The CDR3 region has the DNA TGTGCCATCAGAAGGACAGGTGACTCCTACGAGCAGTACTTC. This codes for CAIRRTGDSYEQYF. The chain joins TRBV10-3 to TRBJ2-7; 7 positions match TRBD1. The CDR3 totals 14 residues. CDR1 and CDR2 (germline): ENHRY, SYGVKD. J gave up 0 bases and V 6 bases, and 5 bases lay outside the gene matches.

The genes are TRBV6-5 and TRBJ2-7, with TRBD1 matching over 10 bases. Unmatched junction bases numbered 4, after V lost 6 bases and J lost 5 bases. Germline V lookup: CDR1 MNHEY, CDR2 SVGAGI. The CDR3 contains 13 residues. In nucleotides, the CDR3 is TGTGCCAGCAGGGACAGGGGGGCCAACGAGCAGTACTTC. This translates into CASRDRGANEQYF.

This chain uses TRBV2 with TRBJ2-7; 7 bases line up with TRBD1. After removal of 7 bases from V and 0 bases from J, the junction contained 6 bases not matched to a gene. The length of the CDR3 is 14 residues. Per the germline V gene, CDR1 is SNHLY and CDR2 is FYNNEI. The CDR3 is CASKLTGSSYEQYF. CDR3 DNA: TGTGCCAGCAAGCTGACAGGGTCCTCCTACGAGCAGTACTTC.

The chain is built from TRBV30 and TRBJ2-7, with D perhaps matching TRBD1 (5 bases). Germline values: CDR1 GTSNPN, CDR2 SVGIG (reference sequence). CDR3 length: 13 amino acids. Deletions cut 0 bases from V and 6 bases from J, with 12 bases between. The CDR3 region has the DNA TGTGCCTGGAGTGTAGGGGCCAGAGGCGAGCAGTACTTC. Translated: CAWSVGARGEQYF.

The rearrangement links TRBV6-6 to TRBJ1-1; D perhaps matches TRBD1 (6 bases). V lost 3 bases, J lost 0 bases, and 14 bases lay in between. Germline V gives CDR1 MNHNY, CDR2 SVGAGI (reference sequence). CDR3 length equals 16 residues. The CDR3 DNA follows: TGTGCCAGCAGTTATTTACAGGGCCTTATGAACACTGAAGCTTTCTTT. Its translation is CASSYLQGLMNTEAFF.

The rearrangement links TRBV7-2 to TRBJ2-3, with 7 bases matching TRBD2. V shed 1 base and J 2 bases; nucleotides not matched to a gene: 3. The length of the CDR3 is 15 residues. CDR1 and CDR2 (germline): SGHTA, FQGNSA. The CDR3 here is CASSLGGRDTDTQYF. In nucleotides, the CDR3 is TGTGCCAGCAGCTTAGGAGGGAGGGACACAGATACGCAGTATTTT.

This chain links TRBV19 with TRBJ1-5; 9 bases line up with TRBD1. Germline loops: CDR1 LNHDA, CDR2 SQIVND (reference sequence). The CDR3 consists of 18 residues. V gave up 5 bases and J gave up 3 bases; unmatched junction bases: 14. The DNA for the CDR3 is TGTGCCAGTAGTGGACAGGGGAGTGTAAGATGGGACAATCAGCCCCAGCATTTT. Translating it yields CASSGQGSVRWDNQPQHF. Full variable domain (remainder filled in from reference TRBV19 and TRBJ1-5): DGGITQSPKYLFRKEGQNVTLSCEQNLNHDAMYWYRQDPGQGLRLIYYSQIVNDFQKGDIAEGYSVSREKKESFPLTVTSAQKNPTAFYLCASSGQGSVRWDNQPQHFGDGTRLSIL.

The gene calls are TRBV6-5 and TRBJ1-3, with D uncertain. Deletions cut 4 bases from V and 0 bases from J, with 13 bases between. This CDR3 comprises 16 residues. CDR1 and CDR2 from the germline V gene are MNHEY and SVGAGI. CDR3 protein: CASSFGESSSGNTIYF. The CDR3 DNA reads TGTGCCAGCAGTTTCGGGGAATCTTCCTCTGGAAACACCATATATTTT.

The rearrangement uses TRBV7-9 and TRBJ2-1; D not certain. V lost 1 base, J lost 1 base, and 5 bases lay in between. This CDR3 is 14 amino acids long. Germline CDR1 and CDR2: SEHNR and FQNEAQ (reference sequence). In DNA form, the CDR3 reads TGTGCCAGCAGCTTAGGCGGATCCTACAATGAGCAGTTCTTC. Translation gives CASSLGGSYNEQFF.

CDR3 sequence: CASSGGLAPYNEQFF. The CDR3 coding sequence is TGTGCCAGCAGTGGGGGACTAGCGCCCTACAATGAGCAGTTCTTC. The rearrangement joins TRBV25-1 to TRBJ2-1; 10 bases agree with TRBD2. The germline gives CDR1 MGHDK, CDR2 SYGVNS. This CDR3 contains 15 residues. Losses at the gene ends were 4 bases for V and 2 bases for J; bases not matched to a gene: 2.

The J gene is TRBJ2-1, the V gene TRBV15; 9 nucleotides line up with TRBD2. The CDR3 runs 13 residues. CDR1 is LNHNV, CDR2 YYDKDF, per germline (reference sequence). With V trimmed by 5 bases and J by 13 bases, 9 bases remained unmatched. The CDR3 region is CATSSTRLAGQFF. The CDR3 DNA reads as TGTGCCACCAGCTCAACTAGGCTAGCGGGACAGTTCTTC.

The rearrangement joins TRBV4-3 to TRBJ2-7, with 12 bases identical to TRBD2. CDR1 and CDR2 from the germline V gene are LGHNA and YSLEER. The length of the CDR3 is 18 residues. The junction had 9 bases not matched to a gene; V was cut back by 1 base and J by 2 bases. The CDR3 DNA is TGCGCCAGCAGCCAAGGGGAACTAGCGGGAGGAGGAACCTACGAGCAGTACTTC. Translation gives CASSQGELAGGGTYEQYF.

This clone appeared a single time. V gene TRBV7-9 combines with J gene TRBJ2-2, with 12 bases matching TRBD2. Germline lookup yields CDR1 SEHNR and CDR2 FQNEAQ (reference sequence). Trimming at V came to 6 bases and at J to 3 bases, leaving 5 bases not matched to a gene. The CDR3 extends over 16 amino acids. CDR3 sequence (DNA): TGTGCCAGCAGTTATGGACTAGCGGGGTACACCGGGGAGCTGTTTTTT. Amino acids: CASSYGLAGYTGELFF.